This TCR beta chain was recorded in a study of post-analysis software for immune sequencing data. Study-level information: Relapsing-remitting, secondary progressive and progressive-relapsing courses of multiple sclerosis were included.

Overall study findings and caveats: There was significantly lower normalized Chao1 diversity in multiple sclerosis patients than in controls. About 5 TRBV segments occurring more often in patients than controls included TRBV5-6, TRBV5-1 and TRBV20-1. Under F measure analysis, samples from one preparation batch co-clustered strongly.

This clonotype was observed a few times. Its antigen remains unidentified. Germline V CDR1 and CDR2: GTSNPN, SVGIG (reference sequence). This CDR3 is built from 14 residues. V shed 3 bases and J shed 6 bases, with 17 bases lying between them. Prepared libraries of TCR beta cDNA carried unique molecular identifiers. The source material, 1 to 10 million T cells, gave rise to about 520,000 cDNA molecules. TCRdb itself ran the PCR reads through MiXCR, one entry per CDR3 protein. This table has about 400,000 distinct CDR3 sequences, 30% to 45% appearing once. Source material: blood. V is TRBV30 and J is TRBJ1-1; D uncertain. This clonotype was sampled from a girl aged 10-17 years with multiple sclerosis. Here the CDR3 reads CAWREKGINAEAFF. The CDR3 bases are TGTGCCTGGAGAGAAAAAGGGATTAACGCTGAAGCTTTCTTT.